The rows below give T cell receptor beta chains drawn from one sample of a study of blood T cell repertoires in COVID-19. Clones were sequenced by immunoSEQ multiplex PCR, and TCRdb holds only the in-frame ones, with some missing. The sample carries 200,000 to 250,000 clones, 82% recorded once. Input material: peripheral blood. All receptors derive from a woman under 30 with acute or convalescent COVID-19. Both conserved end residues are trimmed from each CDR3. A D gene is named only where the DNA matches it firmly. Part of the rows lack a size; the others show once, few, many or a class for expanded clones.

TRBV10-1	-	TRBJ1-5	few	ASRDDRFNQPQH
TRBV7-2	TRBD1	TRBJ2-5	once	ASSLRGRTGAEGTQY
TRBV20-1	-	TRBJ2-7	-	SARRGYEQY
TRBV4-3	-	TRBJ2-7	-	ASSQSRGGYEQY
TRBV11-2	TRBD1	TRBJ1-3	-	ASSSLQGPGNTIY
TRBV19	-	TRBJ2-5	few	ASSIDLRGPTQY
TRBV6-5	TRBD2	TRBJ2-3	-	ASRTSGIGTDTQY
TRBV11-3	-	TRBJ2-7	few	ASSLGGRGAKQY
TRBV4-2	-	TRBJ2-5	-	ASSQDGGSWETQY
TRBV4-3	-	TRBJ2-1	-	ASSQGAVNEQF
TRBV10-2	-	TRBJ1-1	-	ASSDFIFTEAF
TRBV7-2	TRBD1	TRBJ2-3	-	ASSLIGTGSDTQY
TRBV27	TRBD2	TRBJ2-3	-	ASSSERLAGANPDTQY
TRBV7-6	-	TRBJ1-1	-	ASSFRAEMEAF
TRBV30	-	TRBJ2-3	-	ARASGLTDTQY
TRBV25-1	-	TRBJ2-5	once	ASSDHRPSETQY
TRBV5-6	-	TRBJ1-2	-	ASSLEADSGYT
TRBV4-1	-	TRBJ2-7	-	ASSQDPRGFYEQY
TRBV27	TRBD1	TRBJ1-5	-	ASSFRGQGNNQPQH
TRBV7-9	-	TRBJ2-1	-	ASSSSGPSYNEQF
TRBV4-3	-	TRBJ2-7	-	ASSQGGLPYEQY
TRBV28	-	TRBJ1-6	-	ASSSPGSSYNSPLH
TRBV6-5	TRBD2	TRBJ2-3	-	ASRFTSGTDTQY
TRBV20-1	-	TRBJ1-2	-	SASPPLRTSLYGYT
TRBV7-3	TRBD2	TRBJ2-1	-	ASSSAPGLAVYNEQF
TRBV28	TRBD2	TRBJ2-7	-	AHREGKRGSYEQY
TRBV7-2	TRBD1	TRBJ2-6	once	ASSPGGQAGANVLT